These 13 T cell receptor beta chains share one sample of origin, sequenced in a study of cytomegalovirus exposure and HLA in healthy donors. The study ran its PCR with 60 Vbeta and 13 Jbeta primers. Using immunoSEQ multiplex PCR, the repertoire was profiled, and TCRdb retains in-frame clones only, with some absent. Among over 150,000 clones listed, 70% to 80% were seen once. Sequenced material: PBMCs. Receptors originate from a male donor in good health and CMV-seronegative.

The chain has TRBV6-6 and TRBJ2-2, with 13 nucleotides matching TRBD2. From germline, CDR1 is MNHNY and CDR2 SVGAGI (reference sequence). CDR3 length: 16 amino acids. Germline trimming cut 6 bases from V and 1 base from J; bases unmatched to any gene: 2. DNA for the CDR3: TGTGCCAGCAGATGGACTAGCGGGGGGAACACCGGGGAGCTGTTTTTT. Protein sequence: CASRWTSGGNTGELFF.

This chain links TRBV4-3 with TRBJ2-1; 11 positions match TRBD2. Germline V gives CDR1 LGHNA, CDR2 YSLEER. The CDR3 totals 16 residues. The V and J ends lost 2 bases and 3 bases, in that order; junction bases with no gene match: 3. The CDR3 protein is CASSQRLAGSYNEQFF. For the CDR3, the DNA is TGCGCCAGCAGCCAACGACTAGCGGGAAGCTACAATGAGCAGTTCTTC.

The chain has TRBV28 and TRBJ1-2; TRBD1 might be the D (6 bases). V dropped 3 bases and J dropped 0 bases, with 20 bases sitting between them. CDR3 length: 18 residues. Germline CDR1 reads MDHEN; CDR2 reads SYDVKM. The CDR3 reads CASSFAHAQGMTNYGYTF. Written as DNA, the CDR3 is TGTGCCAGCAGTTTCGCACACGCCCAGGGGATGACTAACTATGGCTACACCTTC.

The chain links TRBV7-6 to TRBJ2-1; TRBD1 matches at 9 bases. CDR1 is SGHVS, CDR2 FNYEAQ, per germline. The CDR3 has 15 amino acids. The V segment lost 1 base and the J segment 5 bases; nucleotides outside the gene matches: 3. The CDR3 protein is CASSLGWTGDNEQFF. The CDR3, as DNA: TGTGCCAGCAGCTTAGGTTGGACAGGGGACAATGAGCAGTTCTTC.

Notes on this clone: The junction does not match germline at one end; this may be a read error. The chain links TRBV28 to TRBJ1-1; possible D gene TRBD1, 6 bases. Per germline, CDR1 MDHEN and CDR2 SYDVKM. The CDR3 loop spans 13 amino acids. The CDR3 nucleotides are TGTGCCAGCAGTTTAACAGGGAACGCTGAAGCTTTCTTT. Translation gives CASSLTGNAEAFF.

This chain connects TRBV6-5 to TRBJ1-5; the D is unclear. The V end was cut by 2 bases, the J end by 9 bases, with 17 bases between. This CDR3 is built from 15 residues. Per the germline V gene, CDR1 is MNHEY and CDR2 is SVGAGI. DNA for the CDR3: TGTGCCAGCAGTTACAACGTAGCGGCCCGATGGCCCCAGCATTTT. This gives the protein CASSYNVAARWPQHF.

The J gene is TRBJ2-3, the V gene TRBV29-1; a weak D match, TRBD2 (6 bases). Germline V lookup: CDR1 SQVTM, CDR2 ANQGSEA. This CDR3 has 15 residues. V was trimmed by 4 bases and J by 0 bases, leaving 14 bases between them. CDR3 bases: TGCAGCGTTGGGCTCCTAGGGACTAGCACAGATACGCAGTATTTT. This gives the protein CSVGLLGTSTDTQYF.

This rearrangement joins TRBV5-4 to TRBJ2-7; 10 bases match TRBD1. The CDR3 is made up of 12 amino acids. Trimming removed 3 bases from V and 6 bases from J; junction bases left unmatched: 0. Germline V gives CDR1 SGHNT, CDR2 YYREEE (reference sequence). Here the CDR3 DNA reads TGTGCCAGCAGCTGGACAGGGGGCGAGCAGTACTTC. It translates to CASSWTGGEQYF.

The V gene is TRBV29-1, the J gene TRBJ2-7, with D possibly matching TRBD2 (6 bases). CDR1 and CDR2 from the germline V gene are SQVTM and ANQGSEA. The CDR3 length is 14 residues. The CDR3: CTSPRGGESYEQYF. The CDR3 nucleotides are TGCACCTCACCCCGGGGCGGGGAGTCCTACGAGCAGTACTTC.

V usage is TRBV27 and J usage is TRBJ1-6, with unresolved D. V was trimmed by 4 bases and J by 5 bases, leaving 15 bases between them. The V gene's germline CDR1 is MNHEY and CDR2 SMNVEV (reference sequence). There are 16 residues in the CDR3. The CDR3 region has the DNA TGTGCCAGCAGTTCCCCACGGCGGTTGAATAATTCACCCCTCCACTTT. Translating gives CASSSPRRLNNSPLHF.

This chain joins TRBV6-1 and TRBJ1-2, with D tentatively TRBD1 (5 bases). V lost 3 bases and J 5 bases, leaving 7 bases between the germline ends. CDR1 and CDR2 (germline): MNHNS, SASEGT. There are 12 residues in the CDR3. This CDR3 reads CASSDRGYGYTF. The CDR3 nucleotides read TGTGCCAGCAGTGATCGGGGGTATGGCTACACCTTC.

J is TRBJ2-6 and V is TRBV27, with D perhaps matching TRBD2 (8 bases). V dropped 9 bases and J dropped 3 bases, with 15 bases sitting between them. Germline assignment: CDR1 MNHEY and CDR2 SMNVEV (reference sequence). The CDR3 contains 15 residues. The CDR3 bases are TGTGCCAGTCGGGAGGGGGCATATGGGGCCAACGTCCTGACTTTC. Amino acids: CASREGAYGANVLTF. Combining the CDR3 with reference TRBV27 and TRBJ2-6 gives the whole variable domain EAQVTQNPRYLITVTGKKLTVTCSQNMNHEYMSWYRQDPGLGLRQIYYSMNVEVTDKGDVPEGYKVSRKEKRNFPLILESPSPNQTSLYFCASREGAYGANVLTFGAGSRLTVL.

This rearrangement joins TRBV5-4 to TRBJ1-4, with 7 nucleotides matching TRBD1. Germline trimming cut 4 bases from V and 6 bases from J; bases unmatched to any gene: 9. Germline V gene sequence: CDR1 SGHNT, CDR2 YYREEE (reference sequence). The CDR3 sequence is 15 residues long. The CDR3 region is CASSARRGPDEKLFF. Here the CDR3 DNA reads TGTGCCAGCAGCGCCCGAAGGGGGCCAGATGAAAAACTGTTTTTT.